The rows below give T cell receptor beta chains drawn from one sample of a study of T cells of healthy individuals. Each CDR3 protein gets one entry after TCRdb re-called the 5' RACE reads with MiXCR. The table shows approximately 100,000 distinct CDR3 sequences, with 15% to 20% occurring only once. Every receptor here comes from a human donor in good health. The CDR3 runs from the conserved cysteine through the conserved F or W. The D gene is left open where the match is weak. The listing skips clone size in some rows; elsewhere it reads once, few, many or a size class.

D gene: -
clone size: few
J gene: TRBJ1-5
V gene: TRBV18
CDR3 DNA: TGTGCCAGCTCACCACCGTCAGGGGGCAATCAGCCCCAGCATTTT
CDR3 protein: CASSPPSGGNQPQHF

D gene: -
clone size: -
J gene: TRBJ2-3
V gene: TRBV30
CDR3 DNA: TGTGCCTGGAGTGTACAAACAGGGCCAGATACGCAGTATTTT
CDR3 protein: CAWSVQTGPDTQYF

D gene: -
clone size: many
J gene: TRBJ2-5
V gene: TRBV27
CDR3 DNA: TGTGCCAGCAGTCCCTTCTTATGGGAGACCCAGTACTTC
CDR3 protein: CASSPFLWETQYF

D gene: -
clone size: -
J gene: TRBJ2-5
V gene: TRBV6-5
CDR3 DNA: TGTGCCAGCAGTTACTCGATGGAGACCCAGTACTTC
CDR3 protein: CASSYSMETQYF

D gene: -
clone size: few
J gene: TRBJ2-5
V gene: TRBV7-8
CDR3 DNA: TGTGCCAGCAGCTTAGCTGGTACAGGGAACCAGTACTTC
CDR3 protein: CASSLAGTGNQYF

D gene: -
clone size: few
J gene: TRBJ1-6
V gene: TRBV2
CDR3 DNA: TGTGCCAGCAGTGCACAGGGATCATATGATTCACCCCTCCACTTT
CDR3 protein: CASSAQGSYDSPLHF

D gene: -
clone size: -
J gene: TRBJ2-1
V gene: TRBV5-1
CDR3 DNA: TGCGCCAGCAGCTTGACTAGTCAGAACAATGAGCAGTTCTTC
CDR3 protein: CASSLTSQNNEQFF

D gene: TRBD1
clone size: -
J gene: TRBJ2-7
V gene: TRBV13
CDR3 DNA: TGTGCCAGCAGCCTACGGGACAGGGAGGGAGAGCAGTACTTC
CDR3 protein: CASSLRDREGEQYF

D gene: -
clone size: few
J gene: TRBJ2-5
V gene: TRBV5-6
CDR3 DNA: TGTGCCACCTTCCGATTGGGGCAAGAGACCCAGTACTTC
CDR3 protein: CATFRLGQETQYF

D gene: -
clone size: -
J gene: TRBJ1-5
V gene: TRBV20-1
CDR3 DNA: TGCAGTGCTAGAAACGGGGGATCGGGACAGCCCCAGCATTTT
CDR3 protein: CSARNGGSGQPQHF

D gene: -
clone size: -
J gene: TRBJ2-7
V gene: TRBV29-1
CDR3 DNA: TGCAGCGCGGAAATATGGGGGGCCTCTTCGGGCTACGAGCAGTACTTC
CDR3 protein: CSAEIWGASSGYEQYF

D gene: -
clone size: few
J gene: TRBJ2-2
V gene: TRBV28
CDR3 DNA: TGTGCCAGCAAGGGGGCCTGGGGGGCGCCCACCGGGGAGCTGTTTTTT
CDR3 protein: CASKGAWGAPTGELFF

D gene: -
clone size: -
J gene: TRBJ2-3
V gene: TRBV24-1
CDR3 DNA: TGTGCCGTGGGGACCCGGGGGACAGATACGCAGTATTTT
CDR3 protein: CAVGTRGTDTQYF

D gene: -
clone size: -
J gene: TRBJ2-5
V gene: TRBV4-2
CDR3 DNA: TGTGCCAGCAGCCAAGGGTCCGATGCCCAGTACTTC
CDR3 protein: CASSQGSDAQYF

D gene: -
clone size: many
J gene: TRBJ1-4
V gene: TRBV7-9
CDR3 DNA: TGTGCCAGCAGCCAAAAAACTAATGAAAAACTGTTTTTT
CDR3 protein: CASSQKTNEKLFF

D gene: -
clone size: many
J gene: TRBJ2-5
V gene: TRBV7-9
CDR3 DNA: TGTGCCAGCAGCATTCAGGGGTACCAAGAGACCCAGTACTTC
CDR3 protein: CASSIQGYQETQYF

D gene: -
clone size: few
J gene: TRBJ2-3
V gene: TRBV7-9
CDR3 DNA: TGTGCCAGCAGCTTTCGAGGGACCGATACGCAGTATTTT
CDR3 protein: CASSFRGTDTQYF

D gene: -
clone size: many
J gene: TRBJ1-2
V gene: TRBV24-1
CDR3 DNA: TGTGCCACCAGTGACCTTGGACGTCGTGGCTACACCTTC
CDR3 protein: CATSDLGRRGYTF

D gene: -
clone size: -
J gene: TRBJ2-7
V gene: TRBV7-2
CDR3 DNA: TGTGCCAGCAGCTTCGACAGTCTTGGCGAGCAGTACTTC
CDR3 protein: CASSFDSLGEQYF

D gene: -
clone size: -
J gene: TRBJ2-7
V gene: TRBV7-8
CDR3 DNA: TGTGCCAGCAGCTTAGCTTTGACGGTCCCCTACGAGCAGTACTTC
CDR3 protein: CASSLALTVPYEQYF

D gene: TRBD1
clone size: many
J gene: TRBJ2-3
V gene: TRBV28
CDR3 DNA: TGTGCCAGCAGCCAGGGGTGGGGGACAGGCACAGATACGCAGTATTTT
CDR3 protein: CASSQGWGTGTDTQYF

D gene: TRBD1
clone size: -
J gene: TRBJ1-1
V gene: TRBV2
CDR3 DNA: TGTGCCAGCAGCGTGGCGGGACAGGGCACTGAAGCTTTCTTT
CDR3 protein: CASSVAGQGTEAFF

D gene: TRBD1
clone size: -
J gene: TRBJ2-1
V gene: TRBV7-9
CDR3 DNA: TGTGCCAGCAGCCTTCGACAGGGACCGGTGGACAATGAGCAGTTCTTC
CDR3 protein: CASSLRQGPVDNEQFF